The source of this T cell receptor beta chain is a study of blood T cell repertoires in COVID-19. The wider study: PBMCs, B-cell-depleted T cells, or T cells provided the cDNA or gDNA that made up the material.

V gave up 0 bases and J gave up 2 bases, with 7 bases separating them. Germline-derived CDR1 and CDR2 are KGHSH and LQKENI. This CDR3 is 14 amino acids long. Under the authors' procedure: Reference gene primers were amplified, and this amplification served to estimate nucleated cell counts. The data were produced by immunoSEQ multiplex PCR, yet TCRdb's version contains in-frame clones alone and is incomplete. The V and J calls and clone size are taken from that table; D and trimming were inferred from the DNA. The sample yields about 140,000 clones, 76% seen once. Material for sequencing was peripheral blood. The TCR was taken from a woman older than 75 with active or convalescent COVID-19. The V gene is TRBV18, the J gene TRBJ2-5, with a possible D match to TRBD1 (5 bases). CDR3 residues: CASSPPTEQETQYF. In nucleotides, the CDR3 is TGTGCCAGCTCACCACCGACAGAACAAGAGACCCAGTACTTC. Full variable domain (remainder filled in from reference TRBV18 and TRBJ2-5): NAGVMQNPRHLVRRRGQEARLRCSPMKGHSHVYWYRQLPEEGLKFMVYLQKENIIDESGMPKERFSAEFPKEGPSILRIQQVVRGDSAAYFCASSPPTEQETQYFGPGTRLLVL.